This T cell receptor (beta chain) is drawn from a study of molecular identifiers for immune sequencing clone quantification. This clonotype occurred many times. For naive CD8 T cells, sorting used the CD8+CD4-CCR7+CD45RA+ phenotype. MiXCR, applied by TCRdb to the PCR reads, yields one record per CDR3 protein. The table includes 460,000 or so distinct CDR3 sequences, about 20% detected once. Trimming at V came to 2 bases and at J to 1 base, leaving 6 bases not matched to a gene. Germline CDR1 reads SGHRS; CDR2 reads YFSETQ. CDR3 length: 18 amino acids. The sequence came from a human donor in good health. Some libraries in this study had Jurkat cell RNA spiked in. The chain combines TRBV5-1 with TRBJ2-2, with 12 nucleotides matching TRBD1. Sequences were obtained from naive CD8+ T cells from blood, with Jurkat cell RNA spiked in. As for subset: FACS-sorted CD8+CD4-CCR7+CD45RA+ naive T cells. CDR3 sequence (DNA): TGCGCCAGCAGCTTACCGGGACAGGGGGCTTGGAACACCGGGGAGCTGTTTTTT. It is translated as CASSLPGQGAWNTGELFF. Using reference TRBV5-1 and TRBJ2-2 for the parts outside the CDR3, the full variable domain is KAGVTQTPRYLIKTRGQQVTLSCSPISGHRSVSWYQQTPGQGLQFLFEYFSETQRNKGNFPGRFSGRQFSNSRSEMNVSTLELGDSALYLCASSLPGQGAWNTGELFFGEGSRLTVL.